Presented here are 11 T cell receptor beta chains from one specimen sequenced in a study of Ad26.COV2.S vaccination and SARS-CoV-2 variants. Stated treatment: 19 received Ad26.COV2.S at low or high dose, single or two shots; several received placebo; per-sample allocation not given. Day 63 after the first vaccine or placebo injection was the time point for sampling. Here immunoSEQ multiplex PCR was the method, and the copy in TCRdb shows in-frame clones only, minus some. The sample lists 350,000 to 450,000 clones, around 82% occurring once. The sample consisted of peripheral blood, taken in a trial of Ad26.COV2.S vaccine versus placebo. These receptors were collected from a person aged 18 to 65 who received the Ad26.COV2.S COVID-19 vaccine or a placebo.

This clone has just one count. In DNA form, the CDR3 reads TGTGCCAGCAGCTTAACCGGACAGGCAGGCACTGAAGCTTTCTTT. This encodes CASSLTGQAGTEAFF. The chain carries TRBV11-2 and TRBJ1-1; 7 nucleotides align to TRBD1. V lost 2 bases, J lost 4 bases, and 7 bases stayed unmatched. The CDR3 spans 15 residues. Germline CDR1 reads SGHAT; CDR2 reads FQNNGV. Filled out from reference TRBV11-2 and TRBJ1-1, the complete variable domain reads EAGVAQSPRYKIIEKRQSVAFWCNPISGHATLYWYQQILGQGPKLLIQFQNNGVVDDSQLPKDRFSAERLKGVDSTLKIQPAKLEDSAVYLCASSLTGQAGTEAFFGQGTRLTVV.

The DNA of the CDR3 is TGTGCCAGCAGCTTCGGGAACACCGGGGAGCTGTTTTTT. Translating it yields CASSFGNTGELFF. The chain has TRBV7-9 and TRBJ2-2; D is uncertain. CDR3 length: 13 amino acids. V shed 3 bases and J shed 1 base, with 3 bases lying between them. CDR1 is SEHNR and CDR2 is FQNEAQ in the germline V gene (reference sequence).

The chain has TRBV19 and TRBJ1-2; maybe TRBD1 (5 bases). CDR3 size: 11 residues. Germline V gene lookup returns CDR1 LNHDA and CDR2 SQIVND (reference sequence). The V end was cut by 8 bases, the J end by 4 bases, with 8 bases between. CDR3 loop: CASRGTYGYTF. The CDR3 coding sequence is TGTGCCAGTCGAGGGACCTATGGCTACACCTTC.

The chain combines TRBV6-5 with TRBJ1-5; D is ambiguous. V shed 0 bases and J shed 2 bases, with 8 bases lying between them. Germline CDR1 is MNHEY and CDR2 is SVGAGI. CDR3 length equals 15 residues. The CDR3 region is CASSYSKGGNQPQHF. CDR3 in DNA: TGTGCCAGCAGTTACTCGAAGGGCGGCAATCAGCCCCAGCATTTT.

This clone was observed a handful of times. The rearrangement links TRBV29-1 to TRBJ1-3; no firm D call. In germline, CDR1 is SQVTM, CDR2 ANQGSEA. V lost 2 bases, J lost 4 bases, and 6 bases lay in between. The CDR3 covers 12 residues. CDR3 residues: CSVEIEGNTIYF. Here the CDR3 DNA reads TGCAGCGTTGAAATCGAAGGAAACACCATATATTTT.

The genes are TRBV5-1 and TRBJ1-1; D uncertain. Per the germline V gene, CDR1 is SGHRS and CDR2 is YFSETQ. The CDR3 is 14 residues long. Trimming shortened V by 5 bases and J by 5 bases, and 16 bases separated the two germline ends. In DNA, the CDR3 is TGCGCCAGCAGTAGTCAGACCGCAGGTACTGAAGCTTTCTTT. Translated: CASSSQTAGTEAFF.

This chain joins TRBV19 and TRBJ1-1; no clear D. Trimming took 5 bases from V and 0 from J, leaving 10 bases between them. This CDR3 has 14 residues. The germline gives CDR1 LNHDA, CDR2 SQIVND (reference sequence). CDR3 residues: CASSQYSMNTEAFF. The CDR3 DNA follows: TGTGCCAGTAGTCAGTACAGCATGAACACTGAAGCTTTCTTT. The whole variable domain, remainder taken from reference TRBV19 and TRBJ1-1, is DGGITQSPKYLFRKEGQNVTLSCEQNLNHDAMYWYRQDPGQGLRLIYYSQIVNDFQKGDIAEGYSVSREKKESFPLTVTSAQKNPTAFYLCASSQYSMNTEAFFGQGTRLTVV.

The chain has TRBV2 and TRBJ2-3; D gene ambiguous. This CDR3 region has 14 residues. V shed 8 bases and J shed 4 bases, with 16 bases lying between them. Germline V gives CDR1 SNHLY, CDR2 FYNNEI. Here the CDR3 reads CASEVARAADTQYF. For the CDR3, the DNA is TGTGCCAGCGAAGTCGCTAGGGCTGCAGATACGCAGTATTTT.

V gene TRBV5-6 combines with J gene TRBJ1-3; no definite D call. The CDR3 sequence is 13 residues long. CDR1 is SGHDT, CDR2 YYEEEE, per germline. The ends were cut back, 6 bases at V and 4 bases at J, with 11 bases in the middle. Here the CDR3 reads CASNRADGNTIYF. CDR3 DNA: TGTGCCAGCAACCGGGCAGACGGAAACACCATATATTTT.

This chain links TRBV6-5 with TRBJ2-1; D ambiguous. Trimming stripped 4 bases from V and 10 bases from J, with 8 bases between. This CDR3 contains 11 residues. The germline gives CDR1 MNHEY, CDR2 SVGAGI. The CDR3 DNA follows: TGTGCCAGCAGTTTCGGATTAGAGCAGTTCTTC. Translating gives CASSFGLEQFF.

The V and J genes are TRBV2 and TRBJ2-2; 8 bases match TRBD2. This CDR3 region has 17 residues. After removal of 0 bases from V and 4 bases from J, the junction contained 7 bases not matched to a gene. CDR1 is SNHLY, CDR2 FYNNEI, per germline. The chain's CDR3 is CASSEAAGGPGTGELFF. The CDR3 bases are TGTGCCAGCAGTGAAGCCGCGGGAGGCCCGGGCACCGGGGAGCTGTTTTTT.